These T cell receptor beta chains were read from a single sample in a study of identical twins. MiXCR, run by TCRdb on the 5' RACE reads, gives a single entry per CDR3 protein. Of about 890,000 distinct CDR3 sequences in the sample, 10% to 15% were seen once. These same records also appear under a second study, on yellow fever vaccine responses in identical twins.

The sample comprised PBMCs. These receptors all come from a woman between 18 and 29 years old in good health. CDR3s include the opening cysteine and the closing phenylalanine or tryptophan. A D gene is named only where the DNA matches it firmly. Only some rows state a clone size, as once, few, many or a class for expanded clones.

J,V,D,size,DNA,CDR3
TRBJ2-1,TRBV28,.,many,TGTGCCAGCAGCTCCGGGACTTTGCGCTTCGATGAGCAGTTCTTC,CASSSGTLRFDEQFF
TRBJ2-5,TRBV6-1,TRBD2,.,TGTGCCAGCAGTGCGACGAATGGCGGGGGGACCCAGTACTTC,CASSATNGGGTQYF
TRBJ2-1,TRBV21-1,.,many,TGTGCCAGCAGCAAAGGGGCCCCCTTCTTGGACAATGAGCAGTTCTTC,CASSKGAPFLDNEQFF
TRBJ1-1,TRBV6-1,TRBD1,.,TGTGCCAGCAGTGAGGGGACAGGTCTGGGGGCTGAAGCTTTCTTT,CASSEGTGLGAEAFF
TRBJ2-5,TRBV10-3,.,.,TGTGCCACCGAATCCGAGGCTGAGACCCAGTACTTC,CATESEAETQYF
TRBJ2-3,TRBV7-6,TRBD2,.,TGTGCCAGCAGCTTACTTGGGACTACGAACACAGATACGCAGTATTTT,CASSLLGTTNTDTQYF
TRBJ1-5,TRBV4-1,.,few,TGCGCCAGCAGCCAAGGTCCAGGGGTTGGTCAGCCCCAGCATTTT,CASSQGPGVGQPQHF
TRBJ1-5,TRBV7-8,.,few,TGTGCCAGCAGCTTAGGCAGCAGGGACACCAATCAGCCCCAGCATTTT,CASSLGSRDTNQPQHF
TRBJ2-2,TRBV6-4,.,few,TGTGCCAGCAAAGTAGGGGACACCGGGGAGCTGTTTTTT,CASKVGDTGELFF
TRBJ2-1,TRBV28,.,.,TGTGCCAGCAGCTACGGACCGTCAGGCCTCGAGCGGGAGCAGTTCTTC,CASSYGPSGLEREQFF
TRBJ2-2,TRBV12-3/TRBV12-4,.,few,TGTGCCAGCAGTTCACCCTGGGGGAACACCGGGGAGCTGTTTTTT,CASSSPWGNTGELFF
TRBJ1-6,TRBV28,.,.,TGTGCCAGCAGTTCCCCGGGACATATTAATTCACCCCTCCACTTT,CASSSPGHINSPLHF
TRBJ1-1,TRBV12-3/TRBV12-4,.,many,TGTGCCAGCACCCCCGGGGTCACTGAAGCTTTCTTT,CASTPGVTEAFF
TRBJ1-4,TRBV12-3/TRBV12-4,.,few,TGTGCCAGCAGTTTAGCGGGACTCAAGGGGGAAAAACTGTTTTTT,CASSLAGLKGEKLFF
TRBJ2-1,TRBV20-1,.,.,TGCAGTGCTAGATCGGGGGTAGTAGGGGATGAGCAGTTCTTC,CSARSGVVGDEQFF
TRBJ2-5,TRBV15,.,.,TGTGCCACCAGCGACCGTTACAGGGACCAAGAGACCCAGTACTTC,CATSDRYRDQETQYF
TRBJ2-7,TRBV6-1,TRBD2,.,TGTGCCAGCAGTACGCGGACTAGCGGAAGGCGTACATACGAGCAGTACTTC,CASSTRTSGRRTYEQYF
TRBJ2-2,TRBV5-4,TRBD2,few,TGTGCCAGCAGACCCCCCGGGGGGGCGGACACCGGGGAGCTGTTTTTT,CASRPPGGADTGELFF
TRBJ2-5,TRBV11-2,TRBD2,.,TGTGCCAGCAGCCGAATAGCGGGAGGGGGGCAAGAGACCCAGTACTTC,CASSRIAGGGQETQYF
TRBJ2-5,TRBV5-1,TRBD1,few,TGCGCCAGCAGCTTGGGATTGGGGACAGGAGCCCGAGGAGAGACCCAGTACTTC,CASSLGLGTGARGETQYF
TRBJ2-2,TRBV29-1,TRBD1,many,TGCAGCGTTGATACGGGACAGGGTCGCGGGGAGCTGTTTTTT,CSVDTGQGRGELFF
TRBJ2-5,TRBV20-1,TRBD1,few,TGCAGTGCTGGGGGACAGCAAGAGACCCAGTACTTC,CSAGGQQETQYF
TRBJ2-1,TRBV18,TRBD2,.,TGTGCCAGCTCGCCATTATTGGCTAGCGGGGGGAATGAGCAGTTCTTC,CASSPLLASGGNEQFF
TRBJ2-5,TRBV7-9,.,few,TGTGCCAGCAGCCCGATAGCTACGCGTGTCCAAGAGACCCAGTACTTC,CASSPIATRVQETQYF
TRBJ1-4,TRBV2,.,once,TGTGCCAGCAGTCTTGGGGTTTCCACCTCTACCGCAACTAATGAAAAACTGTTTTTT,CASSLGVSTSTATNEKLFF
TRBJ2-3,TRBV6-5,.,.,TGTGCCAGCAGTTGGACTCACACAGATACGCAGTATTTT,CASSWTHTDTQYF
TRBJ2-3,TRBV29-1,.,.,TGCAGCGTTGATCGGGGATCTTGGGATACGCAGTATTTT,CSVDRGSWDTQYF
TRBJ1-1,TRBV6-5,.,many,TGTGCCAGCAGTTACGGGGGGGCGAGGACTGAAGCTTTCTTT,CASSYGGARTEAFF
TRBJ2-3,TRBV27,.,many,TGTGCCAGCAGTCTCGGCCTGGGGTCCGATACGCAGTATTTT,CASSLGLGSDTQYF
TRBJ1-2,TRBV14,TRBD1,few,TGTGCCAGCGCGGGACAGGACTATGGCTACACCTTC,CASAGQDYGYTF
TRBJ1-3,TRBV28,TRBD1,once,TGTGCCAGCAGTTTATGGGGCAACCCGGGACAGGGGTCTGGAAACACCATATATTTT,CASSLWGNPGQGSGNTIYF
TRBJ2-1,TRBV9,.,few,TGTGCCAGCAGCGTAGGTCGAGCGGACTCCTACAATGAGCAGTTCTTC,CASSVGRADSYNEQFF
TRBJ1-1,TRBV2,.,.,TGTGCCAGCCTGAACAGGGACGGGAACACTGAAGCTTTCTTT,CASLNRDGNTEAFF